This TCR beta chain was recovered during a study of T cells after yellow fever vaccination. Study in general: Those fractions that held only low numbers of cells were prepared using the SMART-Seq v4 Ultra Low Input RNA kit. Study results and caveats: Clones that expanded after primary vaccination mostly reappeared after the booster (96% CD4, 88% CD8).

This CDR3 is built from 15 residues. Germline-derived CDR1 and CDR2 are ENHRY and SYGVKD. V lost 0 bases and J lost 0, with 3 bases in between. In making TCR cDNA, 5'RACE template switching added a universal primer site and UMIs to it. TCRdb fed the 5' RACE reads into MiXCR, producing one record per CDR3 protein. The table records more than 30,000 distinct CDR3 sequences, approximately 7% of them present only once. Ten or more counts support this clonotype. The genes are TRBV10-3 and TRBJ2-6; the D is unclear. The TCR sequence derives from a man aged 18 to 35 who received the YFV17D yellow fever vaccine. The input for sequencing was PBMCs, either bulk or a sorted T-cell subset (CD4+, CD8+, memory, or dextramer-sorted; not recorded which), taken on the day of the first yellow fever vaccination. The CDR3 bases are TGTGCCATCAGTGAGTCCAGCTCTGGGGCCAACGTCCTGACTTTC. This gives the protein CAISESSSGANVLTF.